This T cell receptor beta chain derives from a study of long-term antiretroviral therapy in people with HIV. Study results and caveats: Diversity went up after ART and still fell short of transplant donor controls.

Sequencing used immunoSEQ v3.0 at survey level. Method: immunoSEQ multiplex PCR; TCRdb's copy keeps in-frame clones and lacks some. Altogether some 36,000 clones are present, around 84% being singletons, with the ten largest covering about 4.8%. The CDR3 length is 19 residues. Trimming took 3 bases from V and 2 from J; bases not matched to a gene: 15. Germline V gene sequence: CDR1 KGHSH, CDR2 LQKENI. In the case of this clone: Its target is not known.

The sequence derives from a woman aged 25 to 39 with HIV. The source was unsorted PBMCs, collected approximately 2.9 years before starting antiretroviral therapy. The chain is built from TRBV18 and TRBJ1-3; 8 bases match TRBD1. This CDR3 is CASSPTGPENRGTGNTIYF. CDR3 nucleotides: TGTGCCAGCTCACCGACGGGACCTGAAAACAGGGGGACTGGAAACACCATATATTTT.